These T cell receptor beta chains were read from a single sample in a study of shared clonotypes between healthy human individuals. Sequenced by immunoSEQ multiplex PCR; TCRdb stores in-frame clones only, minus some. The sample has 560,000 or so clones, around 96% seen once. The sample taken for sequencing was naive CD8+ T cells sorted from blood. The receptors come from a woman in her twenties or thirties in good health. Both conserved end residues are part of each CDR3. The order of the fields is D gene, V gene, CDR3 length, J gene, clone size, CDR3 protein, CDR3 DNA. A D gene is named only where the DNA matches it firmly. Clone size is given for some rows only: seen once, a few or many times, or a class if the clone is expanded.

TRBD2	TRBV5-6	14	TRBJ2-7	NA	CASSPWGGSYEQYF	TGTGCCAGCAGTCCCTGGGGGGGCTCCTACGAGCAGTACTTC
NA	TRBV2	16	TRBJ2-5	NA	CASSDYTGKVGETQYF	TGTGCCAGCAGTGATTATACAGGGAAGGTGGGAGAGACCCAGTACTTC
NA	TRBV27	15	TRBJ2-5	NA	CASSFRTASGETQYF	TGTGCCAGCAGTTTCCGGACAGCTTCAGGGGAGACCCAGTACTTC
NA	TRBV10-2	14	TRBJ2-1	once	CASSVAGSLNEQFF	TGCGCCAGCAGTGTGGCCGGGAGCTTAAATGAGCAGTTCTTC
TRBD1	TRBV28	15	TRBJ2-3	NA	CASTLTGEDTDTQYF	TGTGCCAGCACCCTGACAGGGGAAGACACAGATACGCAGTATTTT
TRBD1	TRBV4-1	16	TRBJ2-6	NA	CASSLDRSSGANVLTF	TGCGCCAGCAGCCTGGACAGGAGCTCTGGGGCCAACGTCCTGACTTTC
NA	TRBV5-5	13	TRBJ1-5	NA	CASSLAEVQPQHF	TGTGCCAGCAGCTTGGCTGAGGTTCAGCCCCAGCATTTT
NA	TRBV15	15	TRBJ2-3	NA	CATSSTWDRTDTQYF	TGTGCCACCAGCAGCACTTGGGACCGCACAGATACGCAGTATTTT
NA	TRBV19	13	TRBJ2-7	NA	CASSSQGSYEQYF	TGTGCCAGTAGTTCGCAGGGTTCCTACGAGCAGTACTTC
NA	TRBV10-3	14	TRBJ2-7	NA	CAISESGSSYEQYF	TGTGCCATCAGTGAGTCAGGGAGCTCCTACGAGCAGTACTTC
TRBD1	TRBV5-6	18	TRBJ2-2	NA	CASSLEFSGQGGIGELFF	TGTGCCAGCAGCTTGGAGTTTTCGGGACAGGGAGGAATCGGGGAGCTGTTTTTT
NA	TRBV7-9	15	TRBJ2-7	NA	CASSRTGELPYEQYF	TGTGCCAGCAGTCGAACGGGGGAGCTTCCCTACGAGCAGTACTTC
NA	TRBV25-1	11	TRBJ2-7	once	CASSEADEQYF	TGTGCCAGCAGTGAAGCGGACGAGCAGTACTTC
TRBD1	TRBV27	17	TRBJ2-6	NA	CASRPTGGSSGANVLTF	TGTGCCAGCAGGCCGACAGGGGGTTCTTCTGGGGCCAACGTCCTGACTTTC
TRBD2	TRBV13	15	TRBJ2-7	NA	CASSSGLAGVVEQYF	TGTGCCAGCAGCTCAGGACTAGCGGGAGTTGTCGAGCAGTACTTC
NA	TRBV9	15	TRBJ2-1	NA	CASSVAGESYNEQFF	TGTGCCAGCAGCGTAGCGGGAGAGTCCTACAATGAGCAGTTCTTC
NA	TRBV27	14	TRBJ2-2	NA	CASSLSRGSGELFF	TGTGCCAGCAGTTTAAGCCGAGGGTCCGGGGAGCTGTTTTTT
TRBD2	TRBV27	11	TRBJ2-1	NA	CSTSGMHEQFF	TGCTCCACTAGCGGGATGCATGAGCAGTTCTTC
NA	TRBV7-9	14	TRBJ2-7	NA	CASSSPGQMYEQYF	TGTGCCAGCAGTTCCCCCGGACAGATGTACGAGCAGTACTTC
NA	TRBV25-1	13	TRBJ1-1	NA	CASSEGLNTEAFF	TGTGCCAGCAGTGAAGGGTTGAACACTGAAGCTTTCTTT
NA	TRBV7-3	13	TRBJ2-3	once	CASSLSTGSALYF	TGTGCCAGCAGCCTATCAACAGGGTCCGCTCTGTATTTT
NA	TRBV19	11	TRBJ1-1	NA	CASRWNTEAFF	TGTGCCAGTAGATGGAACACTGAAGCATTCTTT
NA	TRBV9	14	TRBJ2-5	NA	CASSVAQGAETQYF	TGTGCCAGCAGCGTAGCACAGGGAGCAGAGACCCAGTACTTC
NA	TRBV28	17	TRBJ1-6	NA	CASTLSRVPSPNSPLHF	TGTGCCAGCACCCTTTCCAGGGTGCCAAGTCCTAATTCACCCCTCCACTTT
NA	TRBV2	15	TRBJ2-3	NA	CARTRLQTSTDTQYF	TGTGCCAGGACCCGGTTGCAGACTAGCACAGATACGCAGTATTTT
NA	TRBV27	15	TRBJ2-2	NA	CASRQWSANTGELFF	TGTGCCAGCAGACAGTGGAGCGCGAACACCGGGGAGCTGTTTTTT
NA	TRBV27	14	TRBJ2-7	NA	CASSFTGSSYEQYF	TGTGCCAGCAGTTTTACAGGGAGCTCCTACGAGCAGTACTTC
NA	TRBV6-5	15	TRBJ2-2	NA	CASSPGTLGTGELFF	TGTGCCAGCAGTCCCGGGACCCTCGGCACCGGGGAGCTGTTTTTT
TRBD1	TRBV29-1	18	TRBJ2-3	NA	CSVDAVGQGAYGTDTQYF	TGCAGCGTTGATGCGGTCGGACAGGGGGCCTATGGCACAGATACGCAGTATTTT